These T cell receptor beta chains were read from a single sample in a study of shared clonotypes between healthy human individuals. Profiled with immunoSEQ multiplex PCR; TCRdb holds only in-frame clones, not every one. Of hundreds of thousands of clones listed, less than 80% are singletons. Material: memory CD4+ T cells sorted from blood. These receptors all stem from a woman aged 25 to 39 in good health. Each CDR3 is given with its conserved first and last residue. The order of the fields is V gene, D gene, clone size, J gene, CDR3 DNA, CDR3 protein. D genes are given only for firm matches. The size entry is marked missing in some rows and otherwise reads once, few, many or a size class.

v_gene: TRBV19; d_gene: TRBD1; abundance: .; j_gene: TRBJ2-2; CDR3nt: TGTGCCAGTAGTGTCGGACAGGGCGAGGGGTCCACCGGGGAGCTGTTTTTT; CDR3aa: CASSVGQGEGSTGELFF
v_gene: TRBV19; d_gene: TRBD1; abundance: few; j_gene: TRBJ1-5; CDR3nt: TGTGCCAGTAGGCGGGCCGGGACAGCGAATCAGCCCCAGCATTTT; CDR3aa: CASRRAGTANQPQHF
v_gene: TRBV7-2; d_gene: .; abundance: few; j_gene: TRBJ2-6; CDR3nt: TGTGCCACCGACGGAAAGTCTGGGGCCAACGTCCTGACTTTC; CDR3aa: CATDGKSGANVLTF
v_gene: TRBV11-2; d_gene: .; abundance: .; j_gene: TRBJ2-7; CDR3nt: TGTGCCAGCAGCTTTGGCCCGGGGATACCCTACGAGCAGTACTTC; CDR3aa: CASSFGPGIPYEQYF
v_gene: TRBV7-8; d_gene: .; abundance: .; j_gene: TRBJ2-1; CDR3nt: TGTGCCAGCAGCTTAGGACAGGTCCAGGGGGAGCAGTTCTTC; CDR3aa: CASSLGQVQGEQFF
v_gene: TRBV15; d_gene: TRBD1; abundance: .; j_gene: TRBJ1-4; CDR3nt: TGTGCCACCAGCAGATGGACAGGCCAGGATGAAAAACTGTTTTTT; CDR3aa: CATSRWTGQDEKLFF
v_gene: TRBV7-3; d_gene: TRBD2; abundance: .; j_gene: TRBJ2-3; CDR3nt: TGTGCCAGCAGCTCCTACCAGTCGGGGGGAGATACGCAGTATTTT; CDR3aa: CASSSYQSGGDTQYF
v_gene: TRBV5-4; d_gene: .; abundance: few; j_gene: TRBJ1-2; CDR3nt: TGTGCCAGCAGCCCCGCCCCCGATAACTATGGCTACACCTTC; CDR3aa: CASSPAPDNYGYTF
v_gene: TRBV5-1; d_gene: .; abundance: few; j_gene: TRBJ2-1; CDR3nt: TGCGCCAGCAGCTTGGATTCGGTGGGGTACAATGAGCAGTTCTTC; CDR3aa: CASSLDSVGYNEQFF
v_gene: TRBV7-8; d_gene: TRBD1; abundance: .; j_gene: TRBJ2-7; CDR3nt: TGTGCCAGCAGCCCCGACAGGGTTAAGTTCTACGAGCAGTACTTC; CDR3aa: CASSPDRVKFYEQYF
v_gene: TRBV2; d_gene: .; abundance: .; j_gene: TRBJ1-1; CDR3nt: TGTGCCAGCAGCCGGGACTCTTACACTGAAGCTTTCTTT; CDR3aa: CASSRDSYTEAFF
v_gene: TRBV5-1; d_gene: .; abundance: once; j_gene: TRBJ2-2; CDR3nt: TGCGCCAGCACCCCGCGGCGGACGAACACCGGGGAGCTGTTTTTT; CDR3aa: CASTPRRTNTGELFF
v_gene: TRBV12-5; d_gene: TRBD1; abundance: .; j_gene: TRBJ2-6; CDR3nt: TGTGCTAGTGGTTGGAAACCGGGACAGGGGGCTTTAAGCTCTGGGGCCAACGTCCTGACTTTC; CDR3aa: CASGWKPGQGALSSGANVLTF
v_gene: TRBV6-5; d_gene: .; abundance: .; j_gene: TRBJ1-2; CDR3nt: TGTGCCAGCAAAAAAAACCGGGACCACTATGGCTACACCTTC; CDR3aa: CASKKNRDHYGYTF
v_gene: TRBV6-1; d_gene: .; abundance: .; j_gene: TRBJ1-5; CDR3nt: TGTGCCAGCAGATTAAATCAGCCCCAGCATTTT; CDR3aa: CASRLNQPQHF
v_gene: TRBV5-6; d_gene: .; abundance: .; j_gene: TRBJ1-1; CDR3nt: TGTGCCAGCACCGAAAGACTGAACACTGAAGCTTTCTTT; CDR3aa: CASTERLNTEAFF
v_gene: TRBV15; d_gene: TRBD2; abundance: .; j_gene: TRBJ2-3; CDR3nt: TGTGCCATACGGAAACCAGGCGGGAGGAGGGATACGCAGTATTTT; CDR3aa: CAIRKPGGRRDTQYF
v_gene: TRBV5-1; d_gene: .; abundance: .; j_gene: TRBJ1-4; CDR3nt: TGCGCCAGCAAGTACCTCGACGATGAAAAACTGTTTTTT; CDR3aa: CASKYLDDEKLFF
v_gene: TRBV11-3; d_gene: .; abundance: .; j_gene: TRBJ2-2; CDR3nt: TGTGCCAGCAGCTTAGATGCAGTAAAAACCGGGGAGCTGTTTTTT; CDR3aa: CASSLDAVKTGELFF
v_gene: TRBV25-1; d_gene: TRBD1; abundance: few; j_gene: TRBJ2-7; CDR3nt: TGTGCCAGCAGTGAATTAGGGACAGGGGAATCTTCATACTACGAGCAGTACTTC; CDR3aa: CASSELGTGESSYYEQYF
v_gene: TRBV11-2; d_gene: .; abundance: .; j_gene: TRBJ2-3; CDR3nt: TGTGCCAGCAGCATAAGACTTAACACAGATACGCAGTATTTT; CDR3aa: CASSIRLNTDTQYF
v_gene: TRBV7-8; d_gene: .; abundance: once; j_gene: TRBJ1-5; CDR3nt: TGTGCCAGCAGCTTAGCGCGGAGAGCCGGTGGCAATCAGCCCCAGCATTTT; CDR3aa: CASSLARRAGGNQPQHF
v_gene: TRBV14; d_gene: .; abundance: .; j_gene: TRBJ1-1; CDR3nt: TGTGCCAGCAGCCAAGATCGACGGGTGTTTGGGTTAATCACTGAAGCTTTCTTT; CDR3aa: CASSQDRRVFGLITEAFF
v_gene: TRBV11-3; d_gene: .; abundance: .; j_gene: TRBJ1-4; CDR3nt: TGTGCCAGCACCTTCAGGGGTGCAACTAATGAAAAACTGTTTTTT; CDR3aa: CASTFRGATNEKLFF
v_gene: TRBV6-1; d_gene: TRBD1; abundance: .; j_gene: TRBJ1-2; CDR3nt: TGTGCCAGCAATATGGGACAGGGATCCTTCTATGGCTACACCTTC; CDR3aa: CASNMGQGSFYGYTF
v_gene: TRBV6-5; d_gene: TRBD1; abundance: once; j_gene: TRBJ1-5; CDR3nt: TGTGCCAGCAGTTACTCGGGGGAGGGGACAGCGGGCATGCATTTT; CDR3aa: CASSYSGEGTAGMHF
v_gene: TRBV5-1; d_gene: .; abundance: .; j_gene: TRBJ1-2; CDR3nt: TGCGCCAGCAGCGTGGGGGACGGAAACTATGGCTACACCTTC; CDR3aa: CASSVGDGNYGYTF
v_gene: TRBV5-8; d_gene: .; abundance: .; j_gene: TRBJ1-2; CDR3nt: TGTGCCAGCCAAAGATCCGGGGGCGCGATCTATGGCTACACCTTC; CDR3aa: CASQRSGGAIYGYTF
v_gene: TRBV5-1; d_gene: .; abundance: .; j_gene: TRBJ1-1; CDR3nt: TGCGCCAGCAGCTTATCAGTTGGTATGAACACTGAAGCTTTCTTT; CDR3aa: CASSLSVGMNTEAFF
v_gene: TRBV9; d_gene: .; abundance: .; j_gene: TRBJ2-1; CDR3nt: TGTGCCAGCAGCTCCCGCGCCCTAACGGGTGGGGAGCAGTTCTTC; CDR3aa: CASSSRALTGGEQFF
v_gene: TRBV19; d_gene: .; abundance: .; j_gene: TRBJ2-1; CDR3nt: TGTGCCAGTAGGGCTTGGACTCCCGAGGATGAGCAGTTCTTC; CDR3aa: CASRAWTPEDEQFF
v_gene: TRBV29-1; d_gene: .; abundance: .; j_gene: TRBJ2-5; CDR3nt: TGCAGCGGGCGGGACGGCGAGCGGACCCAGTACTTC; CDR3aa: CSGRDGERTQYF
v_gene: TRBV29-1; d_gene: .; abundance: few; j_gene: TRBJ1-1; CDR3nt: TGCAGCGTTGCGGTGACAAACACTGAAGCTTTCTTT; CDR3aa: CSVAVTNTEAFF
v_gene: TRBV6-1; d_gene: TRBD2; abundance: .; j_gene: TRBJ2-7; CDR3nt: TGTGCCAGCGCCTCTAGACTAGCGGGATACTACGAGCAGTACTTC; CDR3aa: CASASRLAGYYEQYF
v_gene: TRBV27; d_gene: TRBD1; abundance: .; j_gene: TRBJ2-1; CDR3nt: TGTGCCAGCAGAGGACAGGGACGGTTCTTC; CDR3aa: CASRGQGRFF
v_gene: TRBV28; d_gene: .; abundance: .; j_gene: TRBJ1-2; CDR3nt: TGTGCCAGCAGTGGCTTAGGGGGAGGCTATAACTATGGCTACACCTTC; CDR3aa: CASSGLGGGYNYGYTF
v_gene: TRBV6-1; d_gene: TRBD2; abundance: .; j_gene: TRBJ2-7; CDR3nt: TGTGCCGCAACCGGGACTAGCGGGAGTGAGCAGTACTTC; CDR3aa: CAATGTSGSEQYF
v_gene: TRBV18; d_gene: .; abundance: .; j_gene: TRBJ2-7; CDR3nt: TGTGCCAGCTCCCCCGGGACATACTCCTACGAGCAGTACTTC; CDR3aa: CASSPGTYSYEQYF
v_gene: TRBV28; d_gene: .; abundance: .; j_gene: TRBJ2-2; CDR3nt: TGTGCCAGCAGACTGAACACCGGGGAGCTGTTTTTT; CDR3aa: CASRLNTGELFF
v_gene: TRBV19; d_gene: TRBD2; abundance: few; j_gene: TRBJ2-1; CDR3nt: TGTGCCAGTAAGGATAGCGGGTACAGCTCCTACAATGAGCAGTTCTTC; CDR3aa: CASKDSGYSSYNEQFF
v_gene: TRBV11-3; d_gene: .; abundance: .; j_gene: TRBJ2-7; CDR3nt: TGTGCCAGCAGCCCGCGGGGTCTTCAGACCGAGCAGTACTTC; CDR3aa: CASSPRGLQTEQYF